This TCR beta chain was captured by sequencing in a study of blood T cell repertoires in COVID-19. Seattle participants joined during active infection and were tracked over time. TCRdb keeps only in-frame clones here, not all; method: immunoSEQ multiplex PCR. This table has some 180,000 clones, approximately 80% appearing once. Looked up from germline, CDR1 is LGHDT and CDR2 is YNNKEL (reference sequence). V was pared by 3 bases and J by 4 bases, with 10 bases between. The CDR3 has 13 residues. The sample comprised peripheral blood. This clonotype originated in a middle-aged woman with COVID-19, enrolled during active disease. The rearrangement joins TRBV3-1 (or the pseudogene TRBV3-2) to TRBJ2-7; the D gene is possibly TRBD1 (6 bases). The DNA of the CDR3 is TGTGCCAGCAGCCAGGGGGCAGGATACGAGCAGTACTTC. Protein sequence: CASSQGAGYEQYF.